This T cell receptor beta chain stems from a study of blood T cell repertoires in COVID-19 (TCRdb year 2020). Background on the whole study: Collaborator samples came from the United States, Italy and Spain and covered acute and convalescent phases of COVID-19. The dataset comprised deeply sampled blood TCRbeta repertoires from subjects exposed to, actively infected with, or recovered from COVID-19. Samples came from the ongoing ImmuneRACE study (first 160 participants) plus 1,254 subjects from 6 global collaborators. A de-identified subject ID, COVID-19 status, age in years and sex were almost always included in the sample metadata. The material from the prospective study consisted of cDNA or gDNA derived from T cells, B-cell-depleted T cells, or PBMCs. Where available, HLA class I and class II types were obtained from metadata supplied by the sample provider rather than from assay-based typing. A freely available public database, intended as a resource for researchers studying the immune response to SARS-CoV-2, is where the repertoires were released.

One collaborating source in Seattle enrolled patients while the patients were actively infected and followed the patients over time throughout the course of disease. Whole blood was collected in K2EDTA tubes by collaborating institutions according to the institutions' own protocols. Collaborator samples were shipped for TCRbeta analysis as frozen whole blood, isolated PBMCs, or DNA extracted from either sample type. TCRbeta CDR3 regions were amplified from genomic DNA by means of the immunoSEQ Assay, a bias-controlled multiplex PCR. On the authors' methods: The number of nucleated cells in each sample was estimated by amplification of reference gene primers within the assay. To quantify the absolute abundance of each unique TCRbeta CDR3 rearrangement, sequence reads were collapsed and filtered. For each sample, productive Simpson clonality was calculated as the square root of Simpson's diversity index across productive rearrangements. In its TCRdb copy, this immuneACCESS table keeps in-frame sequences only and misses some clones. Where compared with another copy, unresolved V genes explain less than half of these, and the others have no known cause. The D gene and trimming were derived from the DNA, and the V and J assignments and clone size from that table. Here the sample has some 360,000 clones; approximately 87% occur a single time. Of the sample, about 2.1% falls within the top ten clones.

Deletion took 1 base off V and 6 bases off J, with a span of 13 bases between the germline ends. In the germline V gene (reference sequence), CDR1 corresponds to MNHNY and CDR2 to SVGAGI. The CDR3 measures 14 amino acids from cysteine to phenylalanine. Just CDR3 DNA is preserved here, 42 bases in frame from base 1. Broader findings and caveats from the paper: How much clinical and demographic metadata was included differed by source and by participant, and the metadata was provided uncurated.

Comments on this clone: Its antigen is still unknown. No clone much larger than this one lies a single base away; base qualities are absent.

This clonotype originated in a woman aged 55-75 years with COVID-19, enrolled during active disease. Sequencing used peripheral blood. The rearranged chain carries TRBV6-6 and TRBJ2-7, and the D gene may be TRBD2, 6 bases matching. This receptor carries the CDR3 CASSYYMRDGEQYF. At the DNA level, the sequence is TGTGCCAGCAGTTACTATATGCGGGACGGCGAGCAGTACTTC.